Shown below are 9 T cell receptor beta chains from a single sample sequenced in a study of T cells in Graves' hyperthyroidism and ophthalmopathy. The TCR beta CDR3 regions underwent amplification using RNA transcripts as the source. The HTBI set primed first-round TCR CDR3 RT-PCR. MiXCR, run by TCRdb on the multiplex PCR reads, gives a single entry per CDR3 protein. The sample shows under 650,000 distinct CDR3 sequences, 15% to 20% of them seen only once. The specimen sequenced was blood. These receptors originate from a woman aged 25 to 45 with Graves' hyperthyroidism.

Details on this clonotype: This may be a read error, as it is one base from a much larger clone. This chain uses TRBV24-1 with TRBJ2-7, with 10 bases identical to TRBD2. Germline V gene lookup returns CDR1 KGHDR and CDR2 SFDVKD. CDR3 length: 16 amino acids. CDR3 loop: CATSDAPGTSAYGQYF. DNA of the CDR3: TGTGCCACCAGTGATGCCCCCGGGACTAGCGCCTACGGGCAGTACTTC.

This clonotype was picked up many times. V gene TRBV28 combines with J gene TRBJ2-1, with no clear D. Trimming took off 5 bases at V and 0 bases at J, with 8 bases between the two ends. The CDR3 runs 14 residues. Germline CDR1 MDHEN, CDR2 SYDVKM. The CDR3 nucleotides read TGTGCCAGCAGTCCGCGGCCCTCCTACAATGAGCAGTTCTTC. Its protein product is CASSPRPSYNEQFF. The variable domain in full, with the rest retrieved from reference TRBV28 and TRBJ2-1, is DVKVTQSSRYLVKRTGEKVFLECVQDMDHENMFWYRQDPGLGLRLIYFSYDVKMKEKGDIPEGYSVSREKKERFSLILESASTNQTSMYLCASSPRPSYNEQFFGPGTRLTVL.

This clonotype was observed at least ten times. V is TRBV30 and J is TRBJ2-7, with 7 bases fitting TRBD1. CDR1 and CDR2 from the germline V gene are GTSNPN and SVGIG (reference sequence). CDR3 length equals 15 residues. With V trimmed by 2 bases and J by 3 bases, 10 bases remained unmatched. The CDR3 here is CAWSWGTDKDYEQYF. The CDR3 nucleotides are TGTGCCTGGAGTTGGGGGACAGATAAAGACTACGAGCAGTACTTC.

This clonotype has at least ten counts. The rearrangement links TRBV2 to TRBJ2-1; perhaps TRBD2 as D (6 bases). V lost 2 bases to trimming and J lost 5 bases, with 10 bases between them. This CDR3 spans 14 amino acids. The germline gives CDR1 SNHLY, CDR2 FYNNEI. The CDR3 DNA follows: TGTGCCAGCAGTGAACTAGCGCGAGACAATGAGCAGTTCTTC. This gives the protein CASSELARDNEQFF.

This clonotype was observed many times. At one boundary the junction diverges from the germline segment, which might be a read error. V gene TRBV11-2 combines with J gene TRBJ1-1; weak D call: TRBD1 (5 bases). Germline V lookup: CDR1 SGHAT, CDR2 FQNNGV. This CDR3 region has 12 residues. The chain's CDR3 is CASSLGDTEAFF. The CDR3 DNA reads as TGTGCCAGCAGTTTAGGGGACACTGAAGCTTTCTTT.

A word on this clonotype: Relative to the germline gene, one junction end is altered; a read error may explain this. This chain uses TRBV24-1 with TRBJ2-2, with D possibly TRBD2 on 5 matching bases. Germline V gene data show CDR1 as KGHDR and CDR2 as SFDVKD. The CDR3 extends over 15 amino acids. CDR3: CATSTLPAETGELFF. Written as DNA, the CDR3 is TGTGCCACCAGTACGCTACCGGCAGAAACCGGGGAGCTGTTCTTT.

This clonotype was detected only a few times. The CDR3 DNA follows: TGTGCCTGGAGTACACTAGCGGGAGTCTACGAGCAGTACTTC. Translation: CAWSTLAGVYEQYF. The chain uses TRBV30 and TRBJ2-7, with 11 bases fitting TRBD2. CDR1 is GTSNPN and CDR2 is SVGIG in the germline V gene (reference sequence). The length of the CDR3 is 14 residues. Trimming removed 2 bases from V and 3 bases from J; junction bases left unmatched: 3.

This clonotype was observed at least ten times. This sequence joins TRBV3-1 and TRBJ2-5; D possibly corresponds to TRBD2 (6 bases). V was cut by 4 bases and J by 4 bases, with 16 bases left in between. The CDR3 is 15 residues long. Looked up from germline, CDR1 is LGHDT and CDR2 is YNNKEL (reference sequence). This CDR3 is CASSLPAGGSETQYF. DNA of the CDR3: TGTGCCAGCAGCCTTCCAGCTGGAGGGTCAGAGACCCAGTACTTC.

The chain combines TRBV6-2 or TRBV6-3 with TRBJ2-1, with D perhaps matching TRBD2 (5 bases). The V end was cut by 2 bases, the J end by 7 bases, with 15 bases between. Looked up from germline, CDR1 is MNHEY and CDR2 is SVGEGT. The CDR3 is made up of 15 amino acids. Here the CDR3 DNA reads TGTGCCAGCAGTTACCGCGGGCGAGTTGGGAATGAGCAGTTCTTC. This gives the protein CASSYRGRVGNEQFF.